The 23 T cell receptor beta chains below were found in one sample sequenced in a study of T cell changes during pregnancy in multiple sclerosis. Sequencing was performed with immunoSEQ multiplex PCR; in TCRdb, only in-frame clones are kept and a portion is missing. The profile shows around 70,000 clones, around 94% of them singletons. Sample: peripheral blood, taken before pregnancy. The receptors come from a female donor with multiple sclerosis, enrolled in a pregnancy study.

The V call is TRBV5-4, the J call TRBJ2-1; D remains ambiguous. The ends were cut back, 4 bases at V and 9 bases at J, with 11 bases in the middle. Germline V gene data show CDR1 as SGHNT and CDR2 as YYREEE (reference sequence). This CDR3 spans 12 amino acids. For the CDR3, the DNA is TGTGCCAGCAGCCAAGATCAGTTTGAGCAGTTCTTC. Protein sequence: CASSQDQFEQFF.

This chain links TRBV28 with TRBJ2-1; a possible D gene is TRBD2 (6 bases). The V and J ends lost 3 bases and 3 bases respectively, with 12 bases between them. From germline, CDR1 is MDHEN and CDR2 SYDVKM. This CDR3 region has 15 residues. The CDR3 loop reads CASSFHRGIYNEQFF. In nucleotides, the CDR3 is TGTGCCAGCAGTTTCCACCGCGGGATCTACAATGAGCAGTTCTTC.

The chain links TRBV5-4 to TRBJ2-7, with TRBD1 identical over 10 bases. This CDR3 is 15 amino acids long. From germline, CDR1 is SGHNT and CDR2 YYREEE (reference sequence). With V trimmed by 6 bases and J by 2 bases, 8 bases remained unmatched. The CDR3 loop is CASTYSGTGAYEQYF. In DNA, the CDR3 is TGTGCCAGCACCTACTCCGGGACAGGGGCCTACGAGCAGTACTTC.

The rearrangement joins TRBV7-9 to TRBJ2-1, with TRBD2 identical over 11 bases. V shed 1 base and J 7 bases; nucleotides not matched to a gene: 9. The CDR3 consists of 17 residues. The germline gives CDR1 SEHNR, CDR2 FQNEAQ (reference sequence). CDR3 in amino acids: CASSLVHTSGSPNEQFF. The CDR3 DNA follows: TGTGCCAGCAGCTTAGTTCACACTAGCGGGAGTCCGAATGAGCAGTTCTTC.

V is TRBV2 and J is TRBJ2-1; 7 bases line up with TRBD2. CDR3 length equals 15 residues. Germline assignment: CDR1 SNHLY and CDR2 FYNNEI. The V and J ends lost 2 bases and 5 bases, in that order; junction bases with no gene match: 6. The chain's CDR3 is CASSEQGTTNNEQFF. The CDR3 DNA reads TGTGCCAGCAGTGAACAAGGGACTACGAACAATGAGCAGTTCTTC. Variable domain in full (rest from reference TRBV2 and TRBJ2-1): EPEVTQTPSHQVTQMGQEVILRCVPISNHLYFYWYRQILGQKVEFLVSFYNNEISEKSEIFDDQFSVERPDGSNFTLKIRSTKLEDSAMYFCASSEQGTTNNEQFFGPGTRLTVL.

The CDR3 sequence is CASSLRYGYTF. Written as DNA, the CDR3 is TGTGCCAGCAGCCTACGGTATGGCTACACCTTC. The chain joins TRBV16 to TRBJ1-2; D not certain. The CDR3 has 11 residues. V lost 4 bases and J lost 5, with 5 bases in between. The germline gives CDR1 KGHSY, CDR2 FQNENV. Combining the CDR3 with reference TRBV16 and TRBJ1-2 gives the whole variable domain GEEVAQTPKHLVRGEGQKAKLYCAPIKGHSYVFWYQQVLKNEFKFLISFQNENVFDETGMPKERFSAKCLPNSPCSLEIQATKLEDSAVYFCASSLRYGYTFGSGTRLTVV.

The chain uses TRBV11-3 and TRBJ2-1; TRBD1 aligns across 7 bases. The CDR3 sequence is 13 residues long. J gave up 7 bases and V 11 bases, and 11 bases lay outside the gene matches. Germline lookup yields CDR1 SGHNT and CDR2 YENEEA. The CDR3 sequence is CASGQTLPNEQFF. CDR3 DNA: TGTGCCTCGGGACAGACACTACCAAATGAGCAGTTCTTC.

This rearrangement joins TRBV6-6 to TRBJ2-2; no definite D call. The CDR3 has 14 amino acids. Germline V CDR1 and CDR2: MNHNY, SVGAGI (reference sequence). V lost 10 bases to trimming and J lost 3 bases, with 15 bases between them. In DNA, the CDR3 is TGTGCCACCGCCCCCGGCGACTACACCGGGGAGCTGTTTTTT. This encodes CATAPGDYTGELFF.

This chain links TRBV10-2 with TRBJ1-5, with a weak D call TRBD1 (5 bases). CDR1 and CDR2 (germline): WSHSY, SAAADI. Deletions cut 5 bases from V and 6 bases from J, with 17 bases between. There are 15 residues in the CDR3. The CDR3 DNA sequence: TGCGCCAGCAGTCGCAGGGAAGTGCCCTCTCAGCCCCAGCATTTT. Translation: CASSRREVPSQPQHF.

The gene calls are TRBV6-6 and TRBJ2-7; D might be TRBD1 (6 bases). Looked up from germline, CDR1 is MNHNY and CDR2 is SVGAGI (reference sequence). There are 16 residues in the CDR3. The germline V and J ends were trimmed by 2 bases and 1 base, with 15 bases remaining between them. CDR3 sequence: CASSYPGQYESYEQYF. Here the CDR3 DNA reads TGTGCCAGCAGTTACCCGGGACAATATGAATCCTACGAGCAGTACTTC.

This chain uses TRBV29-1 with TRBJ2-2, with 7 positions matching TRBD2. CDR3 size: 16 residues. Germline V CDR1 and CDR2: SQVTM, ANQGSEA. V trimming: 1 base; J trimming: 6 bases; junction bases outside the gene matches: 11. In DNA, the CDR3 is TGCAGCGTTGAAGGTCATTATGGACTAGGAGCCGGGGAGCTGTTTTTT. Residues: CSVEGHYGLGAGELFF.

This rearrangement joins TRBV11-3 to TRBJ2-6; 9 bases align to TRBD1. Germline V lookup: CDR1 SGHNT, CDR2 YENEEA. The CDR3 is 18 residues long. V dropped 1 base and J dropped 0; count of bases not matched to a gene: 4. CDR3 loop: CASSLGTGDLSGANVLTF. The CDR3 region has the DNA TGTGCCAGCAGCTTAGGGACAGGGGACCTCTCTGGGGCCAACGTCCTGACTTTC.

V usage is TRBV7-6 and J usage is TRBJ2-1, with TRBD2 matching over 7 bases. V shed 5 bases, J shed 0 bases, and the junction held 10 bases outside the gene matches. Germline V lookup: CDR1 SGHVS, CDR2 FNYEAQ. This CDR3 comprises 17 residues. In DNA form, the CDR3 reads TGTGCCAGCAGCCACACGGGGGGAATCAGCTCCTACAATGAGCAGTTCTTC. Translated, it gives CASSHTGGISSYNEQFF.

The rearrangement links TRBV11-2 to TRBJ2-5; 12 positions match TRBD2. Germline V lookup: CDR1 SGHAT, CDR2 FQNNGV. V was clipped by 3 bases and J by 4 bases; unmatched bases: 6. The CDR3 length is 16 residues. The CDR3 spells CASSFLAGGPGETQYF. DNA of the CDR3: TGTGCCAGCAGCTTTCTAGCGGGAGGGCCCGGAGAGACCCAGTACTTC.

V and J are TRBV6-1 and TRBJ1-4; D remains unclear. Germline lookup yields CDR1 MNHNS and CDR2 SASEGT. The CDR3 is 14 amino acids. The V end lost 8 bases, the J end lost 5 bases, and 15 bases lay between the germline ends. CDR3 DNA sequence: TGTGCCAGCCAGCGTATGGGTTTAAATGAAAAACTGTTTTTT. Translating it yields CASQRMGLNEKLFF.

J is TRBJ2-1 and V is TRBV5-4; 8 bases agree with TRBD1. This CDR3 region has 15 residues. CDR1 and CDR2 (germline): SGHNT, YYREEE (reference sequence). With 4 bases clipped from V and 4 bases from J, the junction kept 7 bases outside the gene matches. DNA for the CDR3: TGTGCCAGCAGCACAAGGACAGGGAGGTACAATGAGCAGTTCTTC. Translated, it gives CASSTRTGRYNEQFF. The full variable domain, with the rest looked up from reference TRBV5-4 and TRBJ2-1, is ETGVTQSPTHLIKTRGQQVTLRCSSQSGHNTVSWYQQALGQGPQFIFQYYREEENGRGNFPPRFSGLQFPNYSSELNVNALELDDSALYLCASSTRTGRYNEQFFGPGTRLTVL.

This sequence joins TRBV11-3 and TRBJ1-2; 8 bases are shared with TRBD1. V was clipped by 0 bases and J by 7 bases; unmatched bases: 10. Germline V gene sequence: CDR1 SGHNT, CDR2 YENEEA. This CDR3 has 16 amino acids. CDR3 DNA sequence: TGTGCCAGCAGCTTAGATCCGGGACAGGCAGTTACTGGCTACACCTTC. It encodes CASSLDPGQAVTGYTF.

The chain combines TRBV15 with TRBJ1-3; TRBD1 aligns across 7 bases. The CDR3 spans 16 residues. CDR1 is LNHNV and CDR2 is YYDKDF in the germline V gene (reference sequence). Losses at the gene ends were 0 bases for V and 1 base for J; bases not matched to a gene: 3. The CDR3 nucleotides are TGTGCCACCAGCAGAGAACAGGGGAGGTCTGGAAACACCATATATTTT. Protein sequence: CATSREQGRSGNTIYF.

The chain has TRBV7-9 and TRBJ2-7, with 8 bases identical to TRBD1. The germline gives CDR1 SEHNR, CDR2 FQNEAQ (reference sequence). This CDR3 is built from 19 residues. V trimming: 1 base; J trimming: 0 bases; junction bases outside the gene matches: 14. The CDR3 nucleotides read TGTGCCAGCAGCTTAGGGTGGGGGGACAGGTCCCCCGGCTCCTACGAGCAGTACTTC. Amino acid sequence: CASSLGWGDRSPGSYEQYF.

The chain joins TRBV7-9 to TRBJ2-7, with TRBD2 matching over 7 bases. Germline-derived CDR1 and CDR2 are SEHNR and FQNEAQ (reference sequence). The V segment lost 7 bases and the J segment 4 bases; nucleotides outside the gene matches: 13. This CDR3 has 15 amino acids. CDR3 protein: CASNLGPGGIYEQYF. DNA of the CDR3: TGTGCCAGCAACCTGGGGCCCGGGGGGATATACGAGCAGTACTTC.

This clone was detected once. The chain is built from TRBV7-9 and TRBJ2-7; 7 bases are shared with TRBD1. This CDR3 contains 16 residues. CDR1 is SEHNR and CDR2 is FQNEAQ in the germline V gene (reference sequence). Trimming took 5 bases from V and 3 from J; bases not matched to a gene: 13. CDR3 in amino acids: CASSQIPGQSGYEQYF. CDR3 nucleotides: TGTGCCAGCAGCCAAATCCCGGGACAGTCGGGCTACGAGCAGTACTTC.

The rearrangement uses TRBV7-9 and TRBJ2-3; TRBD2 matches 9 bases. Looked up from germline, CDR1 is SEHNR and CDR2 is FQNEAQ (reference sequence). This CDR3 has 14 residues. The V gene end was trimmed by 10 bases and the J gene end by 6 bases; junction bases not matched to a gene: 11. The DNA of the CDR3 is TGTGCCACCTCGAAAGCGGGAGGAGGGGATACGCAGTATTTT. Amino acids: CATSKAGGGDTQYF.

The chain employs TRBV28 and TRBJ1-5; 7 bases fit TRBD1. The trim removed 6 bases at V and 3 bases at J, leaving 5 bases unmatched. This CDR3 region has 14 residues. Germline-derived CDR1 and CDR2 are MDHEN and SYDVKM. This CDR3 is CASRPGQINQPQHF. The CDR3 region has the DNA TGTGCCAGCAGGCCGGGACAGATCAATCAGCCCCAGCATTTT.